Detailed here is one T cell receptor (beta chain). The data derive from a study of control samples from healthy donors and cancer patients. The CDR3 runs to 17 residues. Trimming cost V 3 bases and J 1 base; bases outside gene matches: 6. Germline CDR1 is KGHDR and CDR2 is SFDVKD. The repertoire was sequenced with immunoSEQ multiplex PCR; TCRdb's copy has only in-frame clones and lacks some. The repertoire consists of over 100,000 clones, with around nine tenths occurring once and the leading ten covering roughly 2.7%. The chain has TRBV24-1 and TRBJ2-2; 8 bases are shared with TRBD1. The source material was blood. This receptor was identified in a middle-aged man in good health. The CDR3 region is CATSDAPGQGNTGELFF. Here the CDR3 DNA reads TGTGCCACCAGTGATGCTCCTGGACAGGGGAACACCGGGGAGCTGTTTTTT.